This record looks at one T cell receptor (beta chain) sequence and its context. As yet, its antigen is unknown. This sample was included in a study of PD-1 blockade in classical Hodgkin lymphoma. J was trimmed by 3 bases and V by 0 bases; bases with no gene match: 11. The CDR3 loop spans 18 amino acids. Per the germline V gene, CDR1 is SGHTA and CDR2 is FQGNSA. Study outcomes and limitations: Exclusion covered patients beginning nivolumab under 1 year post-ASCT. Relative to healthy donors, newly diagnosed patients reportedly had lower baseline TCR diversity, which was reported as lower still in relapsed/refractory patients.

After autologous stem cell transplantation all patients relapsed, and prior brentuximab vedotin exposure differed between cohorts. Complete response, partial response or progressive disease was recorded as best response. Generated by immunoSEQ multiplex PCR, the TCRdb table keeps only in-frame clones and is missing some. The sample shows some 100,000 clones, roughly 92% of them seen only once. The starting material was peripheral blood mononuclear cells (PBMCs), obtained at baseline. The V and J genes are TRBV7-2 and TRBJ2-7; 10 nucleotides match TRBD2. The clonotype was recovered from a human donor with classical Hodgkin lymphoma. The CDR3 sequence: CASSLAPSGSLFGYEQYF. In DNA form, the CDR3 reads TGTGCCAGCAGCTTAGCGCCTAGCGGGAGCCTGTTTGGCTACGAGCAGTACTTC.